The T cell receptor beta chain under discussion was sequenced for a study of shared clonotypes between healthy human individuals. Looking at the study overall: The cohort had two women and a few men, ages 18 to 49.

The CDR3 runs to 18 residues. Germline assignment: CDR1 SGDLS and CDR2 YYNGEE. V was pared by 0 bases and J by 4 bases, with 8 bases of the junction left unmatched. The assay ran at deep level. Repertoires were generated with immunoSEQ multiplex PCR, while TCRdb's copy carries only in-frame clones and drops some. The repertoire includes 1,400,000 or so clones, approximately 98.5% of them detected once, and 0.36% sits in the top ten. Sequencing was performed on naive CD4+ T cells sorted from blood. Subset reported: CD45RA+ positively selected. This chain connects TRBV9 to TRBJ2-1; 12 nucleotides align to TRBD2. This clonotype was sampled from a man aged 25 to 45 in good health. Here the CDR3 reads CASSVGLAGGPPYNEQFF. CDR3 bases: TGTGCCAGCAGCGTAGGGCTAGCGGGAGGGCCCCCTTACAATGAGCAGTTCTTC.